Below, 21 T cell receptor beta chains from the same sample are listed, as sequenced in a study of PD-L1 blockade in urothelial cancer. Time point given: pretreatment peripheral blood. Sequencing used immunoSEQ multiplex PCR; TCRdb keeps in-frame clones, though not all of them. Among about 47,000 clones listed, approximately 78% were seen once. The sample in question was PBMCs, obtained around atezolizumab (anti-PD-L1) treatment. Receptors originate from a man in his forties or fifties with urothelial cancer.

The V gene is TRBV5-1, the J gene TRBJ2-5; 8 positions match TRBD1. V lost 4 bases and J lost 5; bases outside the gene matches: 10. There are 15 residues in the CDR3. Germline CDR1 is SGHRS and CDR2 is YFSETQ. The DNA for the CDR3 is TGCGCCAGCAGCCTCCTGGACAGGGCGGGGGAGACCCAGTACTTC. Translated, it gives CASSLLDRAGETQYF.

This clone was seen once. The CDR3 reads CASSWGGEQYF. CDR3 coding DNA: TGTGCCAGCAGTTGGGGGGGGGAGCAGTACTTC. This sequence joins TRBV6-1 and TRBJ2-7, with TRBD2 matching 7 bases. CDR3 length: 11 residues. V gave up 5 bases and J gave up 7 bases; unmatched junction bases: 2. In germline, CDR1 is MNHNS, CDR2 SASEGT.

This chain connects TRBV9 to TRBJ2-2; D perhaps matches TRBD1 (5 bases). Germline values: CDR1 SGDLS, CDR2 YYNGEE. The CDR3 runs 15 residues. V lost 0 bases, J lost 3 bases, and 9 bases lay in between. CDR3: CASSVARVHTGELFF. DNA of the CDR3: TGTGCCAGCAGCGTAGCCAGGGTCCACACCGGGGAGCTGTTTTTT.

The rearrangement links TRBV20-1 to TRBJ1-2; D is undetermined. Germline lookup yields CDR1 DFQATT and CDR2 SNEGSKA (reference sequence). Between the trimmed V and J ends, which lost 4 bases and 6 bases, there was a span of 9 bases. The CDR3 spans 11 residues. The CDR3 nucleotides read TGCAGTGCTACCTCACGGGATGGCTACACCTTC. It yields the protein CSATSRDGYTF.

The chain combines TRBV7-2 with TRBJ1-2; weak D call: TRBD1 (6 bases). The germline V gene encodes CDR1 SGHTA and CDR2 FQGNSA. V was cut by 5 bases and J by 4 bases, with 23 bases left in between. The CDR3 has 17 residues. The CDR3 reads CASSPTGTTMGIYGYTF. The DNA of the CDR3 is TGTGCCAGCAGCCCTACCGGGACAACTATGGGAATCTATGGCTACACCTTC. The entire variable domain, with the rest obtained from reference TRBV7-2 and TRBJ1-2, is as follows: GAGVSQSPSNKVTEKGKDVELRCDPISGHTALYWYRQSLGQGLEFLIYFQGNSAPDKSGLPSDRFSAERTGGSVSTLTIQRTQQEDSAVYLCASSPTGTTMGIYGYTFGSGTRLTVV.

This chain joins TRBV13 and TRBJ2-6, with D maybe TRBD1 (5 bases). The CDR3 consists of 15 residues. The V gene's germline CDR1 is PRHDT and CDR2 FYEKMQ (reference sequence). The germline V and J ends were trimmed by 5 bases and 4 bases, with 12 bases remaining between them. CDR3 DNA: TGTGCCAGCAGCGGCAGGGCTCCGGGGGCCAACGTCCTGACTTTC. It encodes CASSGRAPGANVLTF.

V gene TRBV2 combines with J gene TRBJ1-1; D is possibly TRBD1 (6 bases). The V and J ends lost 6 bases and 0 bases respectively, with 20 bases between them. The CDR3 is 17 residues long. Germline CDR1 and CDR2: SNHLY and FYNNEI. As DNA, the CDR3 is TGTGCCAGCAGAAGGTCCAAGACAGGCTCCGTGAACACTGAAGCTTTCTTT. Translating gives CASRRSKTGSVNTEAFF.

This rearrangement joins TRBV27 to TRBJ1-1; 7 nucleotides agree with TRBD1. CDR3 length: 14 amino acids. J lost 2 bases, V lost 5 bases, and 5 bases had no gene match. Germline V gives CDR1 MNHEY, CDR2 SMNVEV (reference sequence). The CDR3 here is CASSRGTANTEAFF. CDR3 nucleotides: TGTGCCAGCAGTCGTGGGACAGCCAACACTGAAGCTTTCTTT.

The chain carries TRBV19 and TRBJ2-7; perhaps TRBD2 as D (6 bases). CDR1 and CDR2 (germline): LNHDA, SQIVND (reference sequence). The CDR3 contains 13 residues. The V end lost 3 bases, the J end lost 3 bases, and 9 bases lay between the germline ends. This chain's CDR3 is CASSMGLIYEQYF. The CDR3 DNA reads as TGTGCCAGTAGTATGGGACTGATCTACGAGCAGTACTTC.

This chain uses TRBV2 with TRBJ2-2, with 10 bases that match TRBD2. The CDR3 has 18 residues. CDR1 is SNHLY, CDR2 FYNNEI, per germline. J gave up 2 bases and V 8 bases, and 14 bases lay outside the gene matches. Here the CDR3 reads CASHSRPLAGVNTGELFF. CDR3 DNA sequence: TGTGCCAGCCACTCGCGTCCGCTAGCGGGGGTAAACACCGGGGAGCTGTTTTTT.

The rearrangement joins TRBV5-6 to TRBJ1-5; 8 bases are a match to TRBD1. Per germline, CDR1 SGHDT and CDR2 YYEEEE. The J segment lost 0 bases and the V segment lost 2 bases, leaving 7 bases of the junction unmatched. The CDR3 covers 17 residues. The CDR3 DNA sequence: TGTGCCAGCAGCTTTGGGACAGGATCCTATAGCAATCAGCCCCAGCATTTT. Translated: CASSFGTGSYSNQPQHF.

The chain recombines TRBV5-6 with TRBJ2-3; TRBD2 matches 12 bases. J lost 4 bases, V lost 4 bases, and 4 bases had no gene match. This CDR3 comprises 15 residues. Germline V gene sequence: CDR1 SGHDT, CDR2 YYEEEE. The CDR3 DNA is TGTGCCAGCAGCAAGACTAGCGGGGGCGCAGATACGCAGTATTTT. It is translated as CASSKTSGGADTQYF.

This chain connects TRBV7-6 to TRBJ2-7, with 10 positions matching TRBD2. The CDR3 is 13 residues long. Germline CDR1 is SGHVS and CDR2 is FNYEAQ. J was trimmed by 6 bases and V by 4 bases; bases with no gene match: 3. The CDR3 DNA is TGTGCCAGCAGCTCACTAGCGGGGCTCGAGCAGTACGTC. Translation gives CASSSLAGLEQYV.

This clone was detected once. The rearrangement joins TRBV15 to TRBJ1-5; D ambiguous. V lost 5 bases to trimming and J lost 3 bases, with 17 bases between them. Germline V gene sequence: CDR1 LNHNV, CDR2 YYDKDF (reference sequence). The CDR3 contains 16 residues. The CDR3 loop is CATSYTYGSYNQPQHF. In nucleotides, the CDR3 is TGTGCCACCAGCTATACTTACGGGAGTTACAATCAGCCCCAGCATTTT.

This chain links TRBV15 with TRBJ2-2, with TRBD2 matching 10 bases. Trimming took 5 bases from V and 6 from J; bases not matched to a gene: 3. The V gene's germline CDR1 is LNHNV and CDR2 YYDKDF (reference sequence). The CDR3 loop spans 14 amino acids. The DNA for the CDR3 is TGTGCCACCAGCCAGCGGGGGGGGGCCGGGGAGCTGTTTTTT. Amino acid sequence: CATSQRGGAGELFF. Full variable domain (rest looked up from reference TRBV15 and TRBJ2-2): DAMVIQNPRYQVTQFGKPVTLSCSQTLNHNVMYWYQQKSSQAPKLLFHYYDKDFNNEADTPDNFQSRRPNTSFCFLDIRSPGLGDTAMYLCATSQRGGAGELFFGEGSRLTVL.

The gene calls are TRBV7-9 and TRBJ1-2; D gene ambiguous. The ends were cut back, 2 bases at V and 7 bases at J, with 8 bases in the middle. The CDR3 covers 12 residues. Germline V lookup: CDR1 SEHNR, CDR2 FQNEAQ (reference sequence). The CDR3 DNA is TGTGCCAGCAGCTTAAACCAAGCTGGCTACACCTTC. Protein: CASSLNQAGYTF.

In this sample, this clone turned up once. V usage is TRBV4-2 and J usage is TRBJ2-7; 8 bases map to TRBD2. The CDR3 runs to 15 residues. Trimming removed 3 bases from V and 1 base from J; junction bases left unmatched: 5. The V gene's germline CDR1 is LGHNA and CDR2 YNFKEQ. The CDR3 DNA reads TGTGCCAGCAGCCAGCCAGCGGGAGATTCCTACGAGCAGTACTTC. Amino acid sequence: CASSQPAGDSYEQYF.

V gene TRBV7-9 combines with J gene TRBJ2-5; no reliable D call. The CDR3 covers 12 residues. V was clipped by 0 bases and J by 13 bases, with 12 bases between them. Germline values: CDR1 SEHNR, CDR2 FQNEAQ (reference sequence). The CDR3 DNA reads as TGTGCCAGCAGCTTAGCGGTTCGAGTACCGTACTTC. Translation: CASSLAVRVPYF.

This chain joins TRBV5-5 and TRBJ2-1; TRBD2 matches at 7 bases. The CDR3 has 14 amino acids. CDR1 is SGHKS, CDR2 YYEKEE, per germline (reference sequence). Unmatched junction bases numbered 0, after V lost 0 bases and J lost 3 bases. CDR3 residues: CASSLASGYNEQFF. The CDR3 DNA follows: TGTGCCAGCAGCTTGGCTAGCGGCTACAATGAGCAGTTCTTC.

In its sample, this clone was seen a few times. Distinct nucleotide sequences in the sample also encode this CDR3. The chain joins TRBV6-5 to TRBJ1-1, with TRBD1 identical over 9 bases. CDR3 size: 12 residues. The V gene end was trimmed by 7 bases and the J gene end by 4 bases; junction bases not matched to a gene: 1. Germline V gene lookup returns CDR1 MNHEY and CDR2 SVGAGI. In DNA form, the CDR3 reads TGTGCCAGCACGGACAGGGGCACTGAAGCTTTCTTT. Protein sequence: CASTDRGTEAFF.

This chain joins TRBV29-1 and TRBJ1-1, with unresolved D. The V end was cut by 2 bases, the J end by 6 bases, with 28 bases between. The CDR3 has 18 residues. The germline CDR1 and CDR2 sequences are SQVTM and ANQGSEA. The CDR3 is CSVEKGILLAKGVAEAFF. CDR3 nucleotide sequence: TGCAGCGTTGAAAAAGGGATCCTCTTGGCGAAGGGAGTCGCTGAAGCTTTCTTT.